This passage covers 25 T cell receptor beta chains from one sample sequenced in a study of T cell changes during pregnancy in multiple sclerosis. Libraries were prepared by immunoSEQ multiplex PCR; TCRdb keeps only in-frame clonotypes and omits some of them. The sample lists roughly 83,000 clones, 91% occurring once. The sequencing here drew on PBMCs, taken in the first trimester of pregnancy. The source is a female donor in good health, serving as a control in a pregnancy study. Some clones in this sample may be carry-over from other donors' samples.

This chain's CDR3 is CASSLGSENSNQPQHF. The CDR3 DNA reads TGCGCCAGCAGCTTGGGGTCAGAAAATAGCAATCAGCCCCAGCATTTT. The chain uses TRBV5-1 and TRBJ1-5; D is undetermined. The CDR3 is made up of 16 amino acids. Germline V gene lookup returns CDR1 SGHRS and CDR2 YFSETQ. Trimming pared 0 bases from V and 0 bases from J, leaving 10 bases between.

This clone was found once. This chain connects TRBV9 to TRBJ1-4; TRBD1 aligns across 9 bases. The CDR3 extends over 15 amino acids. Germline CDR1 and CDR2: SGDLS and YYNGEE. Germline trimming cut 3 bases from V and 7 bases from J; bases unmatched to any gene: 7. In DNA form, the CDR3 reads TGTGCCAGCAGCGCCACAGGGGGCAAAGGTGAAAAACTGTTTTTT. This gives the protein CASSATGGKGEKLFF.

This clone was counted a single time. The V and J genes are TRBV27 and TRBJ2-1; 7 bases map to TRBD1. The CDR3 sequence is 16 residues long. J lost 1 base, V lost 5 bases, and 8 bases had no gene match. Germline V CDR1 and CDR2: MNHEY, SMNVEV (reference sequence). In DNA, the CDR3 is TGTGCCAGCAGTGAATACAGGGGATTGTCCTACAATGAGCAGTTCTTC. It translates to CASSEYRGLSYNEQFF.

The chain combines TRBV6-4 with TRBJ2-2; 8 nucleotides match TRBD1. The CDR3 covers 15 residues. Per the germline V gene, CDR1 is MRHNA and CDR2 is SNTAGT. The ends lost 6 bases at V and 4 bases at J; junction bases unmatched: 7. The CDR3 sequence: CASSREQGATGELFF. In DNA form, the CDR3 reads TGTGCCAGCAGCCGGGAGCAGGGGGCCACCGGGGAGCTGTTTTTT.

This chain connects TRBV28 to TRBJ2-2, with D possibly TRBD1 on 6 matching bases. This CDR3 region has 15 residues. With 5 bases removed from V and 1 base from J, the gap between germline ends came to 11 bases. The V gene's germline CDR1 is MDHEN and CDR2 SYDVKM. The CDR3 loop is CASSPPDRNTGELFF. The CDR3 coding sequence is TGTGCCAGCAGTCCGCCGGACAGGAACACCGGGGAGCTGTTTTTT.

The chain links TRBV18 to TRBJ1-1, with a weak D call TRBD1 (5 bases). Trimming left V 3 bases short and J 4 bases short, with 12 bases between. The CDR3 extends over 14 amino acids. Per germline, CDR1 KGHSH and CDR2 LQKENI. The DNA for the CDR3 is TGTGCCAGCTCACCGCGGCAGGGAGGCACTGAAGCTTTCTTT. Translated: CASSPRQGGTEAFF.

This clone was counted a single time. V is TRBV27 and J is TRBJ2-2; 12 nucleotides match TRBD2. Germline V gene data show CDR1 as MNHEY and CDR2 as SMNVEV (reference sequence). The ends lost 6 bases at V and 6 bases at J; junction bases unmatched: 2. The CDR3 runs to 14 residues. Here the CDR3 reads CASRLAGGSGELFF. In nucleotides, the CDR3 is TGTGCCAGCAGACTAGCGGGGGGTTCCGGGGAGCTGTTTTTT.

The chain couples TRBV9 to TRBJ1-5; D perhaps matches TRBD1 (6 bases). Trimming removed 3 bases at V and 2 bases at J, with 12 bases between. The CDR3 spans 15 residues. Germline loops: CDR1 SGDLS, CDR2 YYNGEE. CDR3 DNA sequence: TGTGCCAGCAGCGCAGGACAGAACCGCAATCAGCCCCAGCATTTT. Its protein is CASSAGQNRNQPQHF.

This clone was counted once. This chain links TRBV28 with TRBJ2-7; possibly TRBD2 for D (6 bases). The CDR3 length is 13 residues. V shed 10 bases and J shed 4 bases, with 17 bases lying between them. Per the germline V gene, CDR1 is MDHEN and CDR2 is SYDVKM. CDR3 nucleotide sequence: TGTGCCATCGCGCGCGGGGTCGGTTACGAGCAGTACTTC. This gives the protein CAIARGVGYEQYF.

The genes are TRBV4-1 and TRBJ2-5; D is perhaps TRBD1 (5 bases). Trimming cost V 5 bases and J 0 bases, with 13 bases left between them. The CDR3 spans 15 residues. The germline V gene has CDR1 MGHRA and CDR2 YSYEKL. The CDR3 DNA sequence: TGCGCCAGCAGCTCTCGGTCAGGGAACCAAGAGACCCAGTACTTC. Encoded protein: CASSSRSGNQETQYF.

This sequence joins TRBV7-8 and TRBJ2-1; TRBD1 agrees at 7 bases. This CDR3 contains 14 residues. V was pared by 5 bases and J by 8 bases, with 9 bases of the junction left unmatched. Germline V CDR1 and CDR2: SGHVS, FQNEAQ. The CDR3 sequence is CASSATRGPDEQFF. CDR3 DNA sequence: TGTGCCAGCAGCGCCACTAGGGGGCCTGATGAGCAGTTCTTC.

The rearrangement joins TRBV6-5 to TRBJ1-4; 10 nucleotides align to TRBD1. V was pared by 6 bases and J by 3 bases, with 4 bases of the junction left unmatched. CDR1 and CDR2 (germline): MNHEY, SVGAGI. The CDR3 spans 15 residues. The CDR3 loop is CASRRGTGANEKLFF. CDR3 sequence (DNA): TGTGCCAGCAGGCGGGGGACAGGGGCTAATGAAAAACTGTTTTTT.

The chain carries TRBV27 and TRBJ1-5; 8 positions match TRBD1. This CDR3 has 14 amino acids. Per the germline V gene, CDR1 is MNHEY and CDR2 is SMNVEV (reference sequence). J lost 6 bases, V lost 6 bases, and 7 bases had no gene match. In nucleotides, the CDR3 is TGTGCCAGCAGCTTGGACAGGGTGAGTCAGCCCCAGCATTTT. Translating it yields CASSLDRVSQPQHF.

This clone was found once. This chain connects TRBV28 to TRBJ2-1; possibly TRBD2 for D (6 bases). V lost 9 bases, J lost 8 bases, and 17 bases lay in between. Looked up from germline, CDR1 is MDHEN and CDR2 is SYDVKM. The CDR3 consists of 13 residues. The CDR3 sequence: CASMEGFRDEQFF. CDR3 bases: TGTGCCAGTATGGAGGGGTTTAGGGATGAGCAGTTCTTC.

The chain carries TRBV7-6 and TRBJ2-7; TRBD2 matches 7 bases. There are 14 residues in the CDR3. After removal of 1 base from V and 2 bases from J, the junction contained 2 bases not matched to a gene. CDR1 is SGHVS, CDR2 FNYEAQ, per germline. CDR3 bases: TGTGCCAGCAGCTTAGGGGAGGGAACCTACGAGCAGTACTTC. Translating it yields CASSLGEGTYEQYF.

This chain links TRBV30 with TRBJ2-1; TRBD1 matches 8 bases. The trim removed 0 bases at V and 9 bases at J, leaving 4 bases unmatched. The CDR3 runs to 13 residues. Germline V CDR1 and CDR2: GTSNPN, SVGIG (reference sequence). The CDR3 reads CAWSVRTGTEQFF. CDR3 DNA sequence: TGTGCCTGGAGTGTACGGACAGGGACTGAGCAGTTCTTC.

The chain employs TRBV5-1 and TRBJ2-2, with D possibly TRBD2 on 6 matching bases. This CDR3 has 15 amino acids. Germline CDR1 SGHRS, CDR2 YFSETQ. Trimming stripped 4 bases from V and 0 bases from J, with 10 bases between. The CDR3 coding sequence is TGCGCCAGCAGCCCCCGACTAGCGAACACCGGGGAGCTGTTTTTT. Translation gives CASSPRLANTGELFF.

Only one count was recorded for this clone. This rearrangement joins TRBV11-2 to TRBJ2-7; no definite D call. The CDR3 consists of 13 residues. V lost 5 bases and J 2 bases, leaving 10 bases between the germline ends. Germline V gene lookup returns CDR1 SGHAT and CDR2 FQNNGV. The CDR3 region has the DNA TGTGCCAGCAGCCCCTTGACACCCTACGAGCAGTACTTC. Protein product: CASSPLTPYEQYF.

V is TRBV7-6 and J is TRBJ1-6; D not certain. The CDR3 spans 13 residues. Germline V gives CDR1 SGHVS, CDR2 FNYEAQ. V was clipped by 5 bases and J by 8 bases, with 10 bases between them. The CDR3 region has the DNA TGTGCCAGCAGCCCGGGAGGGTATTCACCCCTCCACTTT. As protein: CASSPGGYSPLHF.

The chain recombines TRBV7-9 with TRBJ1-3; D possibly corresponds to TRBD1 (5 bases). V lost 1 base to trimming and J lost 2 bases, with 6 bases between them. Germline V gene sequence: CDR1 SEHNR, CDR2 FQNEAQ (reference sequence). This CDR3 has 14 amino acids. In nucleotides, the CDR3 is TGTGCCAGCAGCTTAGGCAGGGCTGGAAACACCATATATTTT. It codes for CASSLGRAGNTIYF.

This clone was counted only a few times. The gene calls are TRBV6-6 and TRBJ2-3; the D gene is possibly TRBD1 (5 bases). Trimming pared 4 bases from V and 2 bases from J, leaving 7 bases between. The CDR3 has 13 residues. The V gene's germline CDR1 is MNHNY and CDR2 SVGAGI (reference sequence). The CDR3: CASSSGITDTQYF. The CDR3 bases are TGTGCCAGCAGTTCAGGGATCACAGATACGCAGTATTTT.

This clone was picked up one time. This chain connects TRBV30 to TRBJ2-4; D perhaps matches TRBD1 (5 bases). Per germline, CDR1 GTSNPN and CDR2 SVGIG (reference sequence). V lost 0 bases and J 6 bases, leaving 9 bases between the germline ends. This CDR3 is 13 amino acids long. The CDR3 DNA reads TGTGCCTGGAGTGTAACAGGCGGAAACATTCAGTACTTC. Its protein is CAWSVTGGNIQYF.

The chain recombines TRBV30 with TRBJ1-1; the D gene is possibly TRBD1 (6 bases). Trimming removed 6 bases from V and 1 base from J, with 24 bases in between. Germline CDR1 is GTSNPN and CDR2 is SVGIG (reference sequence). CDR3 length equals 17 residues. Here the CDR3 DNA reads TGTGCCTGCCTCGGGGGGCCCCTAGCGCCTGGGAACACTGAAGCTTTCTTT. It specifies CACLGGPLAPGNTEAFF.

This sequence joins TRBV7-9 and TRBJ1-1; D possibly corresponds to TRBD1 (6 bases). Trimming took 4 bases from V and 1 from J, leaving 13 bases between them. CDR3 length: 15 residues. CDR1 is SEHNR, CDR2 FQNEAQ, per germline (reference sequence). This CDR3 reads CASSYLTGKNTEAFF. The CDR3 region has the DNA TGTGCCAGCAGCTACCTGACAGGCAAGAACACTGAAGCTTTCTTT.

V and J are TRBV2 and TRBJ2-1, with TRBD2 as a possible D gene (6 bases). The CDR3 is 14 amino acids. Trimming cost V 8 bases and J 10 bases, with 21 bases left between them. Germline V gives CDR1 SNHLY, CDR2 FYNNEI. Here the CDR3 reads CASLVGTPRGEQFF. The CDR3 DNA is TGTGCCAGCTTGGTGGGGACTCCGAGGGGAGAGCAGTTCTTC.